Shown below are 21 T cell receptor beta chains from a single sample sequenced in a study of blood T cell repertoires in COVID-19. The table came from immunoSEQ multiplex PCR; TCRdb's copy has only in-frame clones and leaves some out. The repertoire consists of some 57,000 clones, with about 83% occurring once and the leading ten covering about 22%. The source material was peripheral blood. The receptors were sampled from a woman older than 75 with acute or convalescent COVID-19.

The CDR3 region has the DNA TGTGCCAGCAGCTTAGATCGTTCCAGACTCGGAAATTCACCCCTCCACTTT. This encodes CASSLDRSRLGNSPLHF. This chain connects TRBV11-2 to TRBJ1-6; no definite D call. The CDR3 runs to 17 residues. V was pared by 0 bases and J by 7 bases, with 16 bases between. CDR1 and CDR2 (germline): SGHAT, FQNNGV.

CDR3 amino acids: CASSRRAGRLIGEPQHF. CDR3 coding DNA: TGTGCCAGTAGCCGACGCGCGGGACGCCTGATAGGCGAGCCCCAGCATTTT. This sequence joins TRBV19 and TRBJ1-5, with a possible D match to TRBD1 (5 bases). This CDR3 has 17 residues. Per the germline V gene, CDR1 is LNHDA and CDR2 is SQIVND (reference sequence). Trimming removed 6 bases at V and 8 bases at J, with 26 bases between.

The chain employs TRBV4-1 and TRBJ2-5; D is unresolved. The CDR3 sequence is 14 residues long. Trimming stripped 1 base from V and 5 bases from J, with 11 bases between. CDR1 is MGHRA and CDR2 is YSYEKL in the germline V gene. CDR3 coding DNA: TGCGCCAGCAGCCAAGGGGCCGCGTTGGAGACCCAGTACTTC. This translates into CASSQGAALETQYF.

The rearrangement uses TRBV11-3 and TRBJ2-2; a weak D match, TRBD1 (6 bases). From germline, CDR1 is SGHNT and CDR2 YENEEA. V dropped 5 bases and J dropped 1 base, with 8 bases sitting between them. The CDR3 consists of 14 residues. This CDR3 reads CASSTDRNTGELFF. The CDR3 DNA reads TGTGCCAGCAGCACGGACAGGAACACCGGGGAGCTGTTTTTT. Variable domain in full (rest from reference TRBV11-3 and TRBJ2-2): EAGVVQSPRYKIIEKKQPVAFWCNPISGHNTLYWYLQNLGQGPELLIRYENEEAVDDSQLPKDRFSAERLKGVDSTLKIQPAELGDSAVYLCASSTDRNTGELFFGEGSRLTVL.

V is TRBV29-1 and J is TRBJ1-5; maybe TRBD1 (5 bases). CDR3 size: 13 residues. Germline CDR1 is SQVTM and CDR2 is ANQGSEA. Trimming shortened V by 4 bases and J by 0 bases, and 7 bases separated the two germline ends. Written as DNA, the CDR3 is TGCAGCGTTGTGACAGTTAGCAATCAGCCCCAGCATTTT. Residues: CSVVTVSNQPQHF.

The genes are TRBV3-1 (or the pseudogene TRBV3-2) and TRBJ1-2, with 8 bases that match TRBD1. CDR1 is LGHDT, CDR2 YNNKEL, per germline (reference sequence). V shed 1 base, J shed 8 bases, and the junction held 3 bases outside the gene matches. The CDR3 has 13 residues. The CDR3 sequence is CASSQGTGIGYTF. The CDR3 DNA reads as TGTGCCAGCAGCCAAGGGACAGGGATAGGCTACACCTTC.

V is TRBV27 and J is TRBJ1-5; TRBD1 might be the D (6 bases). The CDR3 totals 13 residues. The germline gives CDR1 MNHEY, CDR2 SMNVEV (reference sequence). Trimming took off 6 bases at V and 6 bases at J, with 12 bases between the two ends. DNA of the CDR3: TGTGCCAGCAGCAGAGGGGGGGGTCAGCCCCAGCATTTT. Amino acids: CASSRGGGQPQHF.

The CDR3 region is CASRVLVGGIHEQYF. CDR3 nucleotides: TGTGCCAGCAGGGTACTAGTTGGGGGGATCCACGAGCAGTACTTC. This chain connects TRBV2 to TRBJ2-7, with D perhaps matching TRBD2 (6 bases). This CDR3 has 15 amino acids. CDR1 SNHLY and CDR2 FYNNEI come from the germline V gene. Trimming removed 6 bases at V and 5 bases at J, with 20 bases between.

This chain uses TRBV7-2 with TRBJ2-3; 7 bases map to TRBD2. Germline-derived CDR1 and CDR2 are SGHTA and FQGNSA. The V gene end was trimmed by 3 bases and the J gene end by 5 bases; junction bases not matched to a gene: 11. The CDR3 sequence is 16 residues long. CDR3: CASSLSGTTVLDTQYF. The CDR3 DNA is TGTGCCAGCAGCTTGAGCGGGACGACAGTGTTAGATACGCAGTATTTT.

CDR3 in DNA: TGCAGCGTCGAGGAGGTGGCAGGGGCACCCCTCCACTTT. Its translation: CSVEEVAGAPLHF. This chain links TRBV29-1 with TRBJ1-6; possibly TRBD1 for D (6 bases). Germline CDR1 SQVTM, CDR2 ANQGSEA. There are 13 residues in the CDR3. V was trimmed by 6 bases and J by 11 bases, leaving 17 bases between them.

The rearrangement uses TRBV12-3 or TRBV12-4 and TRBJ1-2; 8 bases match TRBD1. The CDR3 has 13 amino acids. V dropped 6 bases and J dropped 5; count of bases not matched to a gene: 5. CDR3 sequence reads: CASSRDRSYGYTF. The DNA of the CDR3 is TGTGCCAGCAGCCGGGACAGGAGTTATGGCTACACCTTC.

The gene calls are TRBV18 and TRBJ1-6, with unresolved D. The germline V gene has CDR1 KGHSH and CDR2 LQKENI. The CDR3 has 16 residues. The germline V and J ends were trimmed by 0 bases and 6 bases, with 12 bases remaining between them. The CDR3 DNA is TGTGCCAGCTCACCACCCTCCGGTAGCTCTAATTCACCCCTCCACTTT. This gives the protein CASSPPSGSSNSPLHF.

The CDR3 DNA is TGCGCCAGCAGCACCGCGACAGGGGCCGGGGAGCTGTTTTTT. Protein sequence: CASSTATGAGELFF. This rearrangement joins TRBV5-1 to TRBJ2-2; 8 positions match TRBD1. Germline trimming cut 4 bases from V and 6 bases from J; bases unmatched to any gene: 5. There are 14 residues in the CDR3. The V gene's germline CDR1 is SGHRS and CDR2 YFSETQ.

The rearrangement uses TRBV6-1 and TRBJ1-6, with TRBD1 as a possible D gene (6 bases). V shed 3 bases and J shed 0 bases, with 15 bases lying between them. The CDR3 has 18 residues. Germline V CDR1 and CDR2: MNHNS, SASEGT. This chain's CDR3 is CASSERGQLSSYNSPLHF. The CDR3 bases are TGTGCCAGCAGTGAGAGGGGACAACTGAGCTCCTATAATTCACCCCTCCACTTT.

The chain recombines TRBV4-2 with TRBJ2-6; D call uncertain. Germline V CDR1 and CDR2: LGHNA, YNFKEQ. The ends were cut back, 0 bases at V and 0 bases at J, with 12 bases in the middle. The CDR3 runs to 18 residues. CDR3 loop: CASSQDTVRSSGANVLTF. The CDR3 DNA follows: TGTGCCAGCAGCCAAGATACAGTTAGAAGCTCTGGGGCCAACGTCCTGACTTTC.

This chain joins TRBV27 and TRBJ1-2, with TRBD1 identical over 9 bases. This CDR3 spans 16 amino acids. V trimming: 2 bases; J trimming: 4 bases; junction bases outside the gene matches: 8. Looked up from germline, CDR1 is MNHEY and CDR2 is SMNVEV (reference sequence). CDR3 amino acids: CASSLTPGQGGYGYTF. CDR3 sequence (DNA): TGTGCCAGCAGTTTAACCCCGGGACAGGGTGGCTATGGCTACACCTTC.

V gene TRBV28 combines with J gene TRBJ1-5, with D perhaps matching TRBD1 (6 bases). Trimming shortened V by 7 bases and J by 6 bases, and 13 bases separated the two germline ends. CDR3 size: 13 residues. The germline V gene encodes CDR1 MDHEN and CDR2 SYDVKM. In DNA, the CDR3 is TGTGCCAGCACCGGGGGGGGCCCTCAGCCCCAGCATTTT. The encoded protein is CASTGGGPQPQHF.

The CDR3 protein is CASTSLETQYF. The DNA of the CDR3 is TGTGCCAGCACCTCCTTGGAGACCCAGTACTTC. The rearrangement joins TRBV6-5 to TRBJ2-5; D is uncertain. CDR3 length equals 11 residues. V was cut by 7 bases and J by 5 bases, with 8 bases left in between. Germline-derived CDR1 and CDR2 are MNHEY and SVGAGI.

V is TRBV6-5 and J is TRBJ2-3; D possibly corresponds to TRBD1 (5 bases). The V gene's germline CDR1 is MNHEY and CDR2 SVGAGI. The V end was cut by 7 bases, the J end by 3 bases, with 17 bases between. The CDR3 sequence is 15 residues long. The CDR3 region has the DNA TGTGCCAGCACCACACTTCAGGGTGGGACAGATACGCAGTATTTT. It translates to CASTTLQGGTDTQYF.

This clone was recorded only once. In DNA form, the CDR3 reads TGTGCCAGCAGTCTAACCGGGACAGGGTACACCGGGGAGCTGTTTTTT. It is translated as CASSLTGTGYTGELFF. This chain uses TRBV7-3 with TRBJ2-2; 9 bases are shared with TRBD1. The CDR3 extends over 16 amino acids. The junction had 8 bases not matched to a gene; V was cut back by 6 bases and J by 3 bases. Germline V gene sequence: CDR1 SGHTA, CDR2 FQGTGA.

This clone came up once. This chain joins TRBV9 and TRBJ2-7; D perhaps matches TRBD2 (5 bases). The CDR3 covers 17 residues. From germline, CDR1 is SGDLS and CDR2 YYNGEE. Between the trimmed V and J ends, which lost 0 bases and 2 bases, there was a span of 18 bases. DNA of the CDR3: TGTGCCAGCAGCGTAGGCCTTGGAACCGTCGGGACCTACGAGCAGTACTTC. It specifies CASSVGLGTVGTYEQYF.